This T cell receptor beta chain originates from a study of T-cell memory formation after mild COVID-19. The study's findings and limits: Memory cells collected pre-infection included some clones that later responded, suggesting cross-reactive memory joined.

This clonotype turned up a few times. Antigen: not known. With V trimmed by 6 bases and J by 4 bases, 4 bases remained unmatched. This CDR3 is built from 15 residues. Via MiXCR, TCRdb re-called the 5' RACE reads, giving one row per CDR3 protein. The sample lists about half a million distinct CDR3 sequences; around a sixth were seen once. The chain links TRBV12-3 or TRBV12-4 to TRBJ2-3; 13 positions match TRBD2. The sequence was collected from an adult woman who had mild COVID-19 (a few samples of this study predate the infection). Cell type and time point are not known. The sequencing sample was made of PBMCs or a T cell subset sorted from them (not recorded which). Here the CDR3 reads CASSLTSGRSDTQYF. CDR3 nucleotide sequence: TGTGCCAGCAGCCTGACTAGCGGGAGGTCAGATACGCAGTATTTT.